This is a list of T cell receptor beta chains from one sample in a study of cytomegalovirus exposure and HLA in healthy donors. Assay used: immunoSEQ multiplex PCR; TCRdb lists only in-frame clones, some missing. The sample yields tens of thousands of clones, around 81% seen once. The sample consisted of PBMCs. The origin of the receptors is a woman between 35 and 50 years old in good health and CMV-seronegative. Each CDR3 is given with its conserved first and last residue. The D gene is left open where the match is weak. The listing skips clone size in some rows; elsewhere it reads once, few, many or a size class.

v_gene	j_gene	d_gene	abundance	CDR3aa	CDR3nt
TRBV7-8	TRBJ1-5	.	.	CASSLKGRGSDQPQHF	TGTGCCAGCAGCTTAAAGGGCCGAGGGAGCGATCAGCCCCAGCATTTT
TRBV5-1	TRBJ1-1	.	.	CASSVQGNSEAFF	TGCGCCAGCAGCGTACAGGGAAACTCTGAAGCTTTCTTT
TRBV6-4	TRBJ1-2	.	.	CASSEKYGDGGYGYTF	TGTGCCAGCAGTGAAAAATACGGGGATGGCGGCTATGGCTACACCTTC
TRBV2	TRBJ2-5	.	.	CASSQGAGGSKETQYF	TGTGCCAGCAGTCAAGGGGCAGGGGGGAGTAAAGAGACCCAGTACTTC
TRBV7-9	TRBJ1-2	TRBD1	.	CASSPGPGQGLWNYGYTF	TGTGCCAGCAGCCCCGGGCCGGGACAGGGGCTGTGGAACTATGGCTACACCTTC
TRBV14	TRBJ1-6	.	once	CASSQVGGSSYNSPLHF	TGTGCCAGCAGCCAAGTGGGGGGAAGCTCCTATAATTCACCCCTCCACTTT
TRBV21-1	TRBJ1-1	.	.	CASSKGRCTEAFF	TGTGCCAGCAGCAAAGGGAGGTGCACTGAAGCTTTCTTT
TRBV6-4	TRBJ2-1	TRBD1	.	CASSERDSNEQFF	TGTGCCAGCAGTGAACGGGACAGCAATGAGCAGTTCTTC
TRBV15	TRBJ2-3	.	.	CATSRVQIGDTQYF	TGTGCCACCAGCAGAGTACAGATAGGTGATACGCAGTATTTT
TRBV15	TRBJ1-5	.	.	CATSLRLGQPQHF	TGTGCCACCAGCCTGCGGTTGGGTCAGCCCCAGCATTTT
TRBV5-4	TRBJ2-5	.	.	CASSLVGSQETQYF	TGTGCCAGCAGCTTGGTTGGCAGCCAAGAGACCCAGTACTTC
TRBV5-1	TRBJ2-1	TRBD2	.	CASSLKSSGNNEQFF	TGCGCCAGCAGCTTGAAGTCTAGCGGGAACAATGAGCAGTTCTTC
TRBV28	TRBJ2-3	.	.	CATQSRTSSTDTQYF	TGTGCCACCCAAAGCCGCACTTCTAGCACAGATACGCAGTATTTT
TRBV4-2	TRBJ2-1	TRBD2	.	CASSLELGLESYNEQFF	TGTGCCAGCAGCCTCGAGTTAGGACTAGAGTCCTACAATGAGCAGTTCTTC
TRBV6-6	TRBJ1-1	TRBD1	.	CASSDRGEATEAFF	TGTGCCAGCTCAGACAGGGGTGAGGCCACTGAAGCTTTCTTT
TRBV6-5	TRBJ1-1	TRBD1	few	CASRQDRGGTEAFF	TGTGCCAGCAGACAAGACAGGGGAGGCACTGAAGCTTTCTTT
TRBV28	TRBJ1-6	.	.	CASSSLDILTSPLHF	TGTGCCAGCAGTTCCTTGGACATTCTAACTTCACCCCTCCACTTT
TRBV2	TRBJ1-6	.	.	CASRIGLELYNSPLHF	TGTGCCAGCCGCATCGGGTTGGAACTCTATAATTCACCCCTCCACTTT
TRBV6-6	TRBJ1-1	TRBD1	.	CASRDGTEMNTEAFF	TGTGCCAGCAGGGACGGGACAGAGATGAACACTGAAGCTTTCTTT
TRBV7-3	TRBJ1-2	TRBD1	.	CASSLNPGTGAGGYTF	TGTGCCAGCAGCTTAAACCCAGGGACAGGGGCGGGTGGCTACACCTTC
TRBV28	TRBJ1-1	TRBD1	.	CASSLDREIRTEAFF	TGTGCCAGCAGTCTAGACAGGGAAATAAGGACTGAAGCTTTCTTT
TRBV5-4	TRBJ2-5	.	.	CASSSRDLQETQYF	TGTGCCAGCAGCTCGAGAGATCTCCAAGAGACCCAGTACTTC
TRBV11-2	TRBJ2-3	TRBD2	.	CASSLGARAGGYTDTQYF	TGTGCCAGCAGCTTAGGGGCTCGGGCGGGGGGATACACAGATACGCAGTATTTT
TRBV9	TRBJ2-5	TRBD2	once	CASSPLGRLQETQYF	TGTGCCAGCAGCCCCCTCGGGAGGCTACAAGAGACCCAGTACTTC
TRBV4-1	TRBJ2-2	.	few	CASSQANFGGYTGELFF	TGCGCCAGCAGCCAGGCCAATTTTGGGGGCTACACCGGGGAGCTGTTTTTT
TRBV9	TRBJ2-5	.	.	CASSAGHRDPNQETQYF	TGTGCCAGCAGCGCAGGCCACCGCGATCCGAACCAAGAGACCCAGTACTTC
TRBV29-1	TRBJ2-3	.	.	CSHVGAVTDTQYF	TGCAGCCACGTAGGGGCCGTAACAGATACGCAGTATTTT
TRBV4-3	TRBJ1-2	TRBD1	.	CASSQELTGKNYGYTF	TGCGCCAGCAGCCAAGAATTGACAGGGAAAAACTATGGCTACACCTTC
TRBV5-4	TRBJ1-1	.	.	CASSLGPGSGNTEAFF	TGTGCCAGCAGCTTGGGTCCGGGGAGCGGGAACACTGAAGCTTTCTTT
TRBV4-3	TRBJ2-3	TRBD1	.	CASSGQGALGTDTQYF	TGCGCCAGCAGCGGACAGGGGGCTTTAGGGACAGATACGCAGTATTTT
TRBV5-1	TRBJ2-3	.	.	CASSSPSTDTQYF	TGCGCCAGCAGCTCTCCGAGCACAGATACGCAGTATTTT
TRBV7-7	TRBJ2-5	.	.	CASSPGGHQETQYF	TGTGCTAGCAGCCCAGGGGGGCACCAAGAGACCCAGTACTTC
TRBV15	TRBJ1-4	.	.	CATSSGQGNEKLFF	TGTGCCACCAGCAGCGGGCAGGGGAATGAAAAACTGTTTTTT
TRBV7-9	TRBJ2-3	.	.	CASSLMPALGTDTQYF	TGTGCCAGCAGCTTAATGCCAGCGTTGGGCACAGATACGCAGTATTTT
TRBV6-5	TRBJ2-3	TRBD2	.	CASRRGGLTDTQYF	TGTGCCAGCCGACGGGGGGGCCTAACAGATACGCAGTATTTT
TRBV7-9	TRBJ1-5	.	.	CARTEPNQPQHF	TGTGCCAGGACAGAACCCAATCAGCCCCAGCATTTT
TRBV19	TRBJ1-2	.	once	CASSIDRDFNYGYTF	TGTGCCAGTAGTATAGACCGGGACTTCAACTATGGCTACACCTTC
TRBV7-6	TRBJ2-3	.	.	CASSLMGEEDTQYF	TGTGCCAGCAGCTTAATGGGGGAGGAAGATACGCAGTATTTT
TRBV27	TRBJ2-5	TRBD2	.	CASSLAGGLVRETQYF	TGTGCCAGCAGTTTAGCGGGGGGGTTGGTAAGAGAGACCCAGTACTTC
TRBV5-1	TRBJ2-2	.	.	CASSPQGYGELFF	TGCGCCAGCAGCCCGCAGGGGTACGGGGAGCTGTTTTTT
TRBV5-4	TRBJ2-7	.	.	CASSREDSYEQYF	TGTGCCAGCAGCCGCGAGGACAGCTACGAGCAGTACTTC
TRBV6-1	TRBJ1-6	TRBD1	.	CATHETGEYSPLHF	TGTGCCACCCACGAGACAGGGGAATATTCACCCCTCCACTTT
TRBV2	TRBJ1-5	.	.	CASSRQGNQPQHF	TGTGCCAGCAGTCGACAGGGCAATCAGCCCCAGCATTTT
TRBV7-2	TRBJ1-1	.	.	CASRDTGNTEAFF	TGTGCCAGCAGGGATACAGGGAACACTGAAGCTTTCTTT
TRBV11-2	TRBJ2-5	TRBD1	.	CASSSRDRGETQYF	TGTGCCAGCAGCAGCCGGGACAGGGGCGAGACCCAGTACTTC
TRBV2	TRBJ1-3	.	.	CASSIQGSGNTIYF	TGTGCCAGCAGTATTCAGGGCTCTGGAAACACCATATATTTT
TRBV4-3	TRBJ1-2	.	.	CASSQVDGGIGGYTF	TGCGCCAGCAGCCAAGTCGACGGGGGGATAGGGGGCTACACCTTC